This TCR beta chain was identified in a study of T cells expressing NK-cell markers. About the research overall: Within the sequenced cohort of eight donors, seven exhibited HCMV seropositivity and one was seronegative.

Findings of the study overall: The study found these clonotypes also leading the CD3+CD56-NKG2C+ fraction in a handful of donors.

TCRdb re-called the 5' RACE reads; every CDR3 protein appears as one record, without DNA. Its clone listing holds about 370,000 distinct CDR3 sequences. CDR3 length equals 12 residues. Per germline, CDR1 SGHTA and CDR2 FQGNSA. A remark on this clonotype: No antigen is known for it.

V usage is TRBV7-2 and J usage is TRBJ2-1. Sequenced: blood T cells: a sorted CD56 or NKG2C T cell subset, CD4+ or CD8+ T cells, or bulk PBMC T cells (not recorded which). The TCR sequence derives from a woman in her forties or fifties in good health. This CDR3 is CASSPDWVKQFF. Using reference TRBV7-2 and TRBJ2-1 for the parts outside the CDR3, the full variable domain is GAGVSQSPSNKVTEKGKDVELRCDPISGHTALYWYRQSLGQGLEFLIYFQGNSAPDKSGLPSDRFSAERTGGSVSTLTIQRTQQEDSAVYLCASSPDWVKQFFGPGTRLTVL.